This T cell receptor beta chain was recorded in a study of tumour-infiltrating T cells in Burkitt lymphoma. Whole-study context: All epidemiological Burkitt lymphoma subtypes were represented in the cohort.

The method was immunoSEQ multiplex PCR; TCRdb's version includes in-frame clones alone and lacks a portion of them. In the table there are 3,300 or so clones, about an eighth of which are singletons. In the case of this clone: Its antigen is not known.

Findings and limits, study-wide: Many Burkitt lymphoma patients shared several public clonotypes.

This TCR was recovered from a human donor with Burkitt lymphoma. The specimen was tumor tissue.

CDR3: CASSSDSVFQYEQYF. CDR3 in DNA: TGTGCCAGCAGCTCCGACAGTGTATTCCAATACGAGCAGTACTTC. The genes are TRBV7-9 and TRBJ2-7; possibly TRBD1 for D (5 bases). The germline CDR1 and CDR2 sequences are SEHNR and FQNEAQ (reference sequence). The ends were cut back, 4 bases at V and 4 bases at J, with 17 bases in the middle. This CDR3 region has 15 residues.